This T cell receptor (beta chain) was sequenced in a study of shared clonotypes between healthy human individuals. Per the germline V gene, CDR1 is SEHNR and CDR2 is FQNEAQ (reference sequence). With V trimmed by 5 bases and J by 2 bases, 8 bases remained unmatched. This CDR3 spans 15 amino acids. Positive CCR7 selection of CD45RO-negative cells yielded the naive CD8 cells, and terminally differentiated effector memory CD45RA+ cells were excluded. Only in-frame clones appear in the TCRdb table, and some are missing; sequencing was by immunoSEQ multiplex PCR. This table holds about 2,200,000 clones, more than 85% found once.

Sequencing was carried out using naive CD8+ T cells from PBMCs. The clonotype comes from a man younger than 35 in good health. Some clones in this sample may be carry-over from other donors' samples. The genes are TRBV7-9 and TRBJ2-5; 7 bases are a match to TRBD1. CDR3 sequence (DNA): TGTGCCAGCAGCCCCCGAGGGACAGAACAAGAGACCCAGTACTTC. Its translation is CASSPRGTEQETQYF.